These T cell receptor beta chains were read from a single sample in a study of CD8 T cells in Susac syndrome. TCRdb ran MiXCR on the immunoSEQ multiplex PCR reads and lists one entry per CDR3 protein. The table shows under 70,000 distinct CDR3 sequences, with 90% to 95% occurring only once. Sequenced input: CD8+ T cells from PBMCs. These TCRs come from a human donor in good health. Each CDR3 is given with its conserved first and last residue.

TRBV9	TRBJ2-7	CASSGRSRDPYEQYF
TRBV15	TRBJ2-3	CATSTLRGSGTDTQYF
TRBV10-3	TRBJ1-5	CAISETGNQPQHF
TRBV5-1	TRBJ2-1	CASSFGNERFF
TRBV11-1	TRBJ2-5	CASSLGLDFVGTQYF
TRBV9	TRBJ2-1	CASSVAGTGTYNEQFF
TRBV19	TRBJ1-2	CASSITGDYGYTF
TRBV29-1	TRBJ1-2	CSVEESLEYGYTF
TRBV13	TRBJ1-2	CASSLGLTEGYTF
TRBV6-1	TRBJ2-5	CASSESGAPQETQYF
TRBV14	TRBJ1-2	CASSPHRTGNGYTF
TRBV4-2	TRBJ2-1	CASSPGLYLGEQFF
TRBV7-9	TRBJ2-1	CASRLAEDNEQFF
TRBV12-3/TRBV12-4	TRBJ1-2	CASSLGTNYGYTF
TRBV19	TRBJ2-7	CASSDRAAYEQYF
TRBV6-6	TRBJ1-5	CASSYDGQPQHF
TRBV12-3/TRBV12-4	TRBJ2-7	CASRPPGQGAGEQYF
TRBV19	TRBJ2-7	CASSAAGPYEQYF
TRBV29-1	TRBJ2-7	CSVERDREPYEQYF
TRBV4-2	TRBJ1-2	CASSQDKGGVGYTF
TRBV27	TRBJ2-7	CASSLVSGQGAYEQYF
TRBV27	TRBJ2-5	CASSLTRQQETQYF
TRBV5-6	TRBJ1-1	CASSFQGHNTEAFF
TRBV29-1	TRBJ2-7	CSVLDYPNTYEQYF
TRBV20-1	TRBJ2-7	CSATGPNSYEQYF
TRBV12-3/TRBV12-4	TRBJ2-1	CASSFGGAEQFF
TRBV27	TRBJ1-6	CASSSPGQQGSPLHF
TRBV6-1	TRBJ2-2	CASSEDRGGNTGELFF
TRBV7-2	TRBJ2-7	CASSLGTAVFEQYF
TRBV12-3/TRBV12-4	TRBJ2-3	CASRPRDRTQYF
TRBV13	TRBJ2-3	CASSPSGVWTDTQYF
TRBV20-1	TRBJ1-2	CSAPLGGYGYTF
TRBV29-1	TRBJ2-1	CSVSALGLRDRTANEQFF
TRBV18	TRBJ2-3	CASSLRKGGLTDTQYF
TRBV6-6	TRBJ2-2	CASSYSGGDGTGELFF
TRBV6-4	TRBJ1-1	CASSDSPDRRNTEAFF